These 21 T cell receptor beta chains originate from one sample sequenced in a study of blood T cell repertoires in COVID-19. The method was immunoSEQ multiplex PCR; TCRdb's version includes in-frame clones alone and lacks a portion of them. The data hold 200,000 to 250,000 clones, with around four fifths observed a single time. Sequencing was carried out using peripheral blood. These receptors were taken from a young man with active or convalescent COVID-19.

Only one count was recorded for this clone. The rearrangement joins TRBV5-8 to TRBJ1-5, with no clear D. The CDR3 contains 13 residues. V shed 0 bases and J shed 7 bases, with 8 bases lying between them. Per germline, CDR1 SGHTS and CDR2 YDEGEE. CDR3 in DNA: TGTGCCAGCAGCTTGGGCAGAACCCAGCCCCAGCATTTT. It encodes CASSLGRTQPQHF. Filled out from reference TRBV5-8 and TRBJ1-5, the complete variable domain reads EAGVTQSPTHLIKTRGQQATLRCSPISGHTSVYWYQQALGLGLQFLLWYDEGEERNRGNFPPRFSGRQFPNYSSELNVNALELEDSALYLCASSLGRTQPQHFGDGTRLSIL.

This clone was seen just once. J is TRBJ1-2 and V is TRBV30, with D possibly TRBD1 on 5 matching bases. Germline V lookup: CDR1 GTSNPN, CDR2 SVGIG (reference sequence). The V end was cut by 2 bases, the J end by 2 bases, with 12 bases between. This CDR3 has 14 residues. The DNA for the CDR3 is TGTGCCTGGAGTTCTGGGGGGGGAAACTATGGCTACACCTTC. Encoded protein: CAWSSGGGNYGYTF.

This sequence joins TRBV10-2 and TRBJ2-3; 13 bases fit TRBD2. The germline V gene has CDR1 WSHSY and CDR2 SAAADI. This CDR3 contains 16 residues. The trim removed 6 bases at V and 2 bases at J, leaving 5 bases unmatched. As DNA, the CDR3 is TGCGCCAGCAGCCGGACTAGCGGGGGAGACACAGATACGCAGTATTTT. Protein product: CASSRTSGGDTDTQYF.

The chain links TRBV30 to TRBJ1-1; possibly TRBD1 for D (6 bases). This CDR3 has 13 amino acids. V lost 3 bases and J lost 0, with 8 bases in between. CDR1 GTSNPN and CDR2 SVGIG come from the germline V gene (reference sequence). The DNA of the CDR3 is TGTGCCTGGAGGCAGGGGCTGAACACTGAAGCTTTCTTT. It encodes CAWRQGLNTEAFF.

The rearrangement links TRBV7-2 to TRBJ2-3; weak D call: TRBD2 (5 bases). The CDR3 has 13 amino acids. The V gene lost 5 bases and the J gene lost 3 bases, with 9 bases spanning the gap. Germline V lookup: CDR1 SGHTA, CDR2 FQGNSA. The CDR3 loop reads CASSLGKTDTQYF. Here the CDR3 DNA reads TGTGCCAGCAGCCTCGGGAAGACAGATACGCAGTATTTT. The full variable domain, rest sourced from reference TRBV7-2 and TRBJ2-3, is GAGVSQSPSNKVTEKGKDVELRCDPISGHTALYWYRQSLGQGLEFLIYFQGNSAPDKSGLPSDRFSAERTGGSVSTLTIQRTQQEDSAVYLCASSLGKTDTQYFGPGTRLTVL.

The chain uses TRBV6-2 or TRBV6-3 and TRBJ1-5, with no clear D. V lost 5 bases, J lost 1 base, and 12 bases lay in between. This CDR3 comprises 15 residues. Germline assignment: CDR1 MNHEY and CDR2 SVGEGT. The CDR3: CASSSLRVSNQPQHF. The CDR3 bases are TGTGCCAGCAGTAGCCTCCGGGTAAGCAATCAGCCCCAGCATTTT.

This sequence joins TRBV24-1 and TRBJ2-1, with TRBD1 matching over 9 bases. Losses at the gene ends were 0 bases for V and 2 bases for J; bases not matched to a gene: 4. The germline V gene encodes CDR1 KGHDR and CDR2 SFDVKD. The CDR3 extends over 17 amino acids. The CDR3 loop is CATSDLGTGSAYNEQFF. As DNA, the CDR3 is TGTGCCACCAGTGATTTGGGGACAGGGTCTGCCTACAATGAGCAGTTCTTC.

CDR3 bases: TGTGCCAGCAGCACAGGGGGAGAGACCCAGTACTTC. Its protein product is CASSTGGETQYF. The chain carries TRBV6-5 and TRBJ2-5; the match to TRBD1 covers 8 bases. Germline V gene data show CDR1 as MNHEY and CDR2 as SVGAGI. Germline trimming cut 6 bases from V and 4 bases from J; bases unmatched to any gene: 1. The CDR3 loop spans 12 amino acids.

This clone was counted a few times. The rearrangement uses TRBV28 and TRBJ1-5; 9 bases agree with TRBD1. The germline V gene encodes CDR1 MDHEN and CDR2 SYDVKM. With 5 bases clipped from V and 7 bases from J, the junction kept 6 bases outside the gene matches. The CDR3 is 14 residues long. CDR3 nucleotides: TGTGCCAGCAGTCCGGACAGGGGCTACCAGCCCCAGCATTTT. Translating gives CASSPDRGYQPQHF. The whole variable domain, filled in from reference TRBV28 and TRBJ1-5, reads DVKVTQSSRYLVKRTGEKVFLECVQDMDHENMFWYRQDPGLGLRLIYFSYDVKMKEKGDIPEGYSVSREKKERFSLILESASTNQTSMYLCASSPDRGYQPQHFGDGTRLSIL.

This rearrangement joins TRBV5-4 to TRBJ1-5; possible D gene TRBD1, 5 bases. The CDR3 has 14 residues. CDR1 SGHNT and CDR2 YYREEE come from the germline V gene (reference sequence). The V and J ends lost 0 bases and 3 bases respectively, with 7 bases between them. CDR3 in amino acids: CASSLGGDNQPQHF. DNA for the CDR3: TGTGCCAGCAGCTTGGGGGGGGACAATCAGCCCCAGCATTTT.

This clone was observed a single time. The chain joins TRBV3-1 (or the pseudogene TRBV3-2) to TRBJ1-2, with TRBD1 matching over 8 bases. Germline CDR1 and CDR2: LGHDT and YNNKEL (reference sequence). This CDR3 comprises 14 residues. V gave up 4 bases and J gave up 3 bases; unmatched junction bases: 4. The chain's CDR3 is CASSPDRGHYGYTF. Here the CDR3 DNA reads TGTGCCAGCAGCCCCGACAGGGGTCACTATGGCTACACCTTC.

V gene TRBV23-1 combines with J gene TRBJ2-7; D uncertain. TRBV23-1 counts as an open reading frame of uncertain function. The CDR3 has 13 residues. Trimming stripped 6 bases from V and 5 bases from J, with 14 bases between. In DNA, the CDR3 is TGCGCCAGCAGCCACCGGTTCCGGGACGAGCAGTACTTC. Its translation is CASSHRFRDEQYF.

The J gene is TRBJ2-3, the V gene TRBV6-2 or TRBV6-3; a weak D match, TRBD1 (5 bases). The germline V and J ends were trimmed by 5 bases and 0 bases, with 12 bases remaining between them. The CDR3 covers 15 residues. CDR1 is MNHEY and CDR2 is SVGEGT in the germline V gene. CDR3 DNA sequence: TGTGCCAGCAGTGATGGGGCAGGTAGCACAGATACGCAGTATTTT. Its translation is CASSDGAGSTDTQYF.

The count of this clone is one. V usage is TRBV12-3 or TRBV12-4 and J usage is TRBJ2-7, with unresolved D. The CDR3 has 13 amino acids. Trimming shortened V by 2 bases and J by 5 bases, and 10 bases separated the two germline ends. The DNA for the CDR3 is TGTGCCAGCAGTTTATTCGAGCAGGACGAGCAGTACTTC. Encoded protein: CASSLFEQDEQYF.

V gene TRBV2 combines with J gene TRBJ2-7; 7 positions match TRBD1. Trimming removed 7 bases from V and 3 bases from J; junction bases left unmatched: 3. Germline CDR1 is SNHLY and CDR2 is FYNNEI. CDR3 size: 12 residues. The CDR3 protein is CASTRGSYEQYF. The CDR3 DNA is TGTGCCAGCACCAGGGGGAGCTACGAGCAGTACTTC.

The chain uses TRBV4-1 and TRBJ2-2; D remains unclear. The CDR3 extends over 15 amino acids. Germline loops: CDR1 MGHRA, CDR2 YSYEKL. V was cut by 1 base and J by 3 bases, with 9 bases left in between. The CDR3 region is CASSQGLGYTGELFF. The CDR3 DNA sequence: TGCGCCAGCAGCCAAGGGCTGGGCTACACCGGGGAGCTGTTTTTT.

The chain couples TRBV2 to TRBJ2-2, with TRBD1 matching over 9 bases. J was trimmed by 3 bases and V by 7 bases; bases with no gene match: 6. Germline V lookup: CDR1 SNHLY, CDR2 FYNNEI. This CDR3 is 15 amino acids long. CDR3 region: CASTAGQGHTGELFF. The CDR3 region has the DNA TGTGCCAGCACCGCAGGACAGGGGCACACCGGGGAGCTGTTTTTT.

This chain links TRBV18 with TRBJ2-7; TRBD1 aligns across 9 bases. CDR1 and CDR2 from the germline V gene are KGHSH and LQKENI. The CDR3 has 14 amino acids. V shed 6 bases, J shed 6 bases, and the junction held 9 bases outside the gene matches. Here the CDR3 DNA reads TGTGCCAGCTCGCTCGACAGGGGGGTGTCCGAGCAGTACTTC. Its translation is CASSLDRGVSEQYF. The whole variable domain, filled in from reference TRBV18 and TRBJ2-7, reads NAGVMQNPRHLVRRRGQEARLRCSPMKGHSHVYWYRQLPEEGLKFMVYLQKENIIDESGMPKERFSAEFPKEGPSILRIQQVVRGDSAAYFCASSLDRGVSEQYFGPGTRLTVT.

V is TRBV24-1 and J is TRBJ1-2, with D uncertain. Germline loops: CDR1 KGHDR, CDR2 SFDVKD. With 4 bases removed from V and 4 bases from J, the gap between germline ends came to 6 bases. There are 12 residues in the CDR3. The CDR3 region has the DNA TGTGCCACCAGTGAGTCGGGCTATGGCTACACCTTC. Its protein is CATSESGYGYTF.

This chain joins TRBV28 and TRBJ2-1; perhaps TRBD2 as D (6 bases). Trimming shortened V by 2 bases and J by 8 bases, and 16 bases separated the two germline ends. The CDR3 has 15 residues. The V gene's germline CDR1 is MDHEN and CDR2 SYDVKM. This CDR3 reads CASSLASGGRDEQFF. In nucleotides, the CDR3 is TGTGCCAGCAGTTTAGCCTCCGGGGGTAGGGATGAGCAGTTCTTC.

V usage is TRBV7-2 and J usage is TRBJ2-1; D is uncertain. The germline V gene has CDR1 SGHTA and CDR2 FQGNSA. Trimming removed 3 bases at V and 14 bases at J, with 17 bases between. The CDR3 spans 13 residues. The CDR3 bases are TGTGCCAGCAGCTTCGGGTCGGCTTCATCGGAGTTCTTC. It specifies CASSFGSASSEFF.